This T cell receptor (beta chain) was sequenced during a study of blood T cells in healthy people across ages (dated by TCRdb to the mid-2010s). Background for the entire study: In model experiments, template switching captured roughly one uniquely barcoded TCR beta cDNA molecule for every two T cells. To track age-related changes in TCR beta repertoire diversity, the study relied on deep sequencing normalized with unique cDNA molecular identifiers. The donors were split into four age groups: young (average around 17 years), middle-aged (over 35), aged (about 56) and long-lived (82). To avoid experimental bias, donors of different ages were randomly spread across the sequencing lanes. Using the same blood draw, the study looked at two additional independent replicas of 1 million unique cDNA reads for two donors, one aged 18 to 30 and the other aged 80 or older. The study at large found these results: Compared with the aged group, the long-lived group had more naive CD4+ T cells, fewer expanded clones and increased TCR diversity, a pattern suggesting age selection. The percentage of naive T cells measured by flow cytometry correlated strongly with observed TCR beta diversity. Because donor CMV infection status was unknown, age-related changes in expanded clonotypes were potentially confounded. Total diversity estimates from one million sequenced T cells were considered lower bounds and underestimates. Bulk unsorted PBMC profiling prevented conclusive comparison of naive and antigen-experienced compartments. As age increased, observed TCR beta diversity per million T cells dropped in a roughly linear way, and a significant reduction was already evident by age about 36.

Preparation of the library involved 5' RACE. The data were produced on an Illumina HiSeq 2500. A second PCR of about 6 to 11 cycles was performed with a sample-barcoded 5' primer and a J-beta primer mix. Each TCR beta cDNA molecule received a unique molecular identifier from a template-switch 5' adaptor carrying 12 random nucleotides. At least 2.5 million CDR3-containing paired-end reads were obtained from each sample. All of the RNA was converted into first-strand cDNA using the Mint cDNA synthesis kit, with a TRBC-specific oligonucleotide serving as the primer. After uracil-DNA glycosylase treatment, a first 18-cycle PCR used universal primers M1SS and BC2_uni_R on all cDNA. Turning to the authors' computational methods: For normalization, 1 million high-quality reads, each with a distinct molecular identifier, were randomly selected from each sample. Reads with shared molecular identifiers were discarded instead of being binned into consensus sequences. MiTCR, set to a Q25 quality threshold and the strictest error-elimination algorithm, was used for CDR3 identification, clonotype clustering and error correction. A nonparametric unseen species model using Euler transformation provided a lower-bound estimate of total TCR beta diversity. TCRdb ran its own pipeline on the public reads, namely fastp trimming at Q25 and MiXCR clone calling, and kept in-frame beta chains. Duplicate CDR3 protein sequences are folded into a single record with the most common DNA and genes. TCRdb's processing, not the authors' own work, is the source of the V and J calls. The sample yields just over 800,000 distinct CDR3 sequences; 60% to 80% were counted once. The ten biggest clones cover approximately 30% of the sample.

On this clonotype: It has no known antigen specificity. Base-call qualities are not available, and no considerably larger clone is one nucleotide away.

Systemically healthy Caucasian individuals from Russia, some 38 in total and aged roughly 6 to 100 years, were included as donors. About 10 milliliters of peripheral blood were collected from each donor into EDTA-treated Vacutainer tubes. PBMCs were isolated by Ficoll-Paque density-gradient centrifugation, with at least 6 million obtained per sample. Trizol reagent was used to extract total RNA from the PBMCs, yielding at least 5 micrograms per sample. For every donor, flow cytometry on a PBMC aliquot measured the percentage of naive CD45RAhigh/CD27high T cells. The receptor comes from a man aged 30 to 39 in good health. Sequencing input: blood.

The DNA sequence is TGTGCCAGCAGTCTAGCAGGGGAATGCGAGCAGTACTTC. This gives the protein CASSLAGECEQYF. The chain was built from TRBV7-2 and TRBJ2-5; TRBD1 is a weak D gene call, 6 bases matching. The DNA end is a closer match to TRBJ2-7, so the J assignment may be wrong. The CDR3 starts with the cysteine, ends with the phenylalanine, and has 13 residues. The CDR3 DNA has 39 bases and is translated from base 1. As encoded in the germline V gene, CDR1 is SGHTA while CDR2 is FQGNSA.